The present TCR beta chain was sequenced within a study of PD-L1 blockade in urothelial cancer. Background on the study: It was at 3 weeks (second dose) and 6 weeks after treatment start that blood was analyzed. Blood samples contained a median around 130,000 T cells.

Synthetic TCR analog templates were spiked into each PCR. The protocol was immunoSEQ multiplex PCR, while the TCRdb copy is restricted to in-frame clones and leaves out a portion. There are 40,000 to 55,000 clones in the sample; roughly 90% occur only once, and 25% lies in the top ten. The CDR3 totals 14 residues. The germline gives CDR1 SSHAT, CDR2 FNYEAQ (reference sequence). As regards this clone: At one end the junction does not follow the germline gene, possibly because of a read error.

Time point indicated: pretreatment peripheral blood. The sequences come from PBMCs, collected around atezolizumab (anti-PD-L1) treatment. V is TRBV7-7 and J is TRBJ2-6; D not resolved. The clonotype comes from a donor aged 40 or older with urothelial cancer. CDR3 coding DNA: TGTGCTAGCAGCCCCACGGCTGGGGCCAACGTCCTGACTTTC. Protein product: CASSPTAGANVLTF.